This T cell receptor beta chain is drawn from a study of T cell responses to AZD1222 COVID-19 vaccine. General study results and limits: White British donors predominated, females outnumbered males, and clonal diversity was possibly underestimated. Reports say nearly half of spike-specific TCRs go after unmutated variant regions.

On this clone itself: Antigen specificity is unknown.

There are 13 residues in the CDR3. Trimming took off 10 bases at V and 3 bases at J, with 15 bases between the two ends. Germline lookup yields CDR1 MDHEN and CDR2 SYDVKM. Generated by immunoSEQ multiplex PCR, the TCRdb table keeps only in-frame clones and is missing some. Of tens of thousands of clones in the sample, 80% to 90% were seen once. V is TRBV28 and J is TRBJ1-1; TRBD1 might be the D (5 bases). The specimen was peripheral blood, collected on day 0 of AZD1222 vaccination. The sequence derives from an adult in good health. CDR3 protein: CATTVRLYTEAFF. CDR3 DNA sequence: TGTGCCACGACAGTTCGGCTATACACTGAAGCTTTCTTT.